A single TCR beta chain is shown here with its context. Its specificity is unknown. Germline-derived CDR1 and CDR2 are LNHDA and SQIVND (reference sequence). There are 13 residues in the CDR3. The V segment lost 4 bases and the J segment 3 bases; nucleotides outside the gene matches: 2. The data stem from a study of cytomegalovirus exposure and HLA in healthy donors. Study-level findings and limits: Later analysis demonstrated an association between a missense DCLRE1C variant and TCR beta V- and J-gene trimming.

The PCR was carried out with 60 Vbeta primers and 13 Jbeta primers. Assay: immunoSEQ multiplex PCR; the TCRdb copy retains only in-frame clones and omits some. The data show about 160,000 clones, around 80% seen once. The receptor comes from a man between 40 and 49 years old in good health and CMV-seronegative. The chain is built from TRBV19 and TRBJ2-5, with 7 bases matching TRBD2. The sequenced sample was PBMCs. The CDR3 region is CASSTLAEETQYF. CDR3 nucleotide sequence: TGTGCCAGTAGTACCCTAGCGGAAGAGACCCAGTACTTC.